Listed below are T cell receptor beta chains from one sample, sequenced in a study of CD8 T cells in ankylosing spondylitis. TCRdb itself ran the 5' RACE reads through MiXCR, one entry per CDR3 protein. The sample consists of 200,000 to 250,000 distinct CDR3 sequences, roughly a third of them appearing once. The sample was blood, either unsorted or a sorted T cell fraction (not recorded which). These receptor sequences come from a male donor with ankylosing spondylitis or in good health (not recorded which). CDR3s include the opening cysteine and the closing phenylalanine or tryptophan. D genes are given only for firm matches. The size field is filled for only some rows; it gives once, few, many or a size class.

V: TRBV29-1; size: -; D: -; J: TRBJ2-5; CDR3: CSVEPGDLQETQYF; DNA: TGCAGCGTTGAACCCGGGGACCTGCAAGAGACCCAGTACTTC
V: TRBV4-2; size: many; D: -; J: TRBJ2-7; CDR3: CASSQDPPSPEQYF; DNA: TGTGCCAGCAGCCAAGATCCCCCCAGTCCCGAGCAGTACTTC
V: TRBV7-9; size: -; D: -; J: TRBJ2-7; CDR3: CASSLARQGGEQYF; DNA: TGTGCCAGCAGCTTAGCGAGGCAGGGCGGCGAGCAGTACTTC
V: TRBV12-3/TRBV12-4; size: -; D: -; J: TRBJ2-1; CDR3: CASSLNYRAHKPYNEQFF; DNA: TGTGCCAGCAGTTTAAACTACAGGGCTCACAAACCCTACAATGAGCAGTTCTTC
V: TRBV20-1; size: -; D: -; J: TRBJ1-1; CDR3: CSARDPGGGEAFF; DNA: TGCAGTGCTAGGGACCCTGGGGGTGGTGAAGCTTTCTTT
V: TRBV27; size: few; D: TRBD1; J: TRBJ1-5; CDR3: CASSSGTGEQPQHF; DNA: TGTGCCAGCAGTTCCGGGACAGGGGAGCAGCCCCAGCATTTT
V: TRBV12-3/TRBV12-4; size: -; D: -; J: TRBJ2-1; CDR3: CASSITSSYNEQFF; DNA: TGTGCCAGCAGCATAACGAGCTCCTACAATGAGCAGTTCTTC
V: TRBV6-1; size: -; D: -; J: TRBJ1-3; CDR3: CASSRTRPGNTIYF; DNA: TGTGCCAGCAGTAGGACGCGGCCTGGAAACACCATATATTTT
V: TRBV21-1; size: once; D: -; J: TRBJ2-1; CDR3: CASSKAAGYTEQFF; DNA: TGTGCCAGCAGCAAAGCTGCCGGTTACACTGAGCAGTTCTTC
V: TRBV28; size: -; D: -; J: TRBJ2-3; CDR3: CASSPSYTDTQYF; DNA: TGTGCCAGCAGCCCTAGCTACACAGATACGCAGTATTTT
V: TRBV12-3/TRBV12-4; size: few; D: -; J: TRBJ2-5; CDR3: CASSPWVGRETQYF; DNA: TGTGCCAGCAGCCCTTGGGTGGGGCGAGAGACCCAGTACTTC
V: TRBV20-1; size: -; D: -; J: TRBJ2-3; CDR3: CSAGQGSGITDTQYF; DNA: TGCAGTGCTGGGCAGGGTAGCGGTATCACAGATACGCAGTATTTT
V: TRBV2; size: -; D: -; J: TRBJ2-5; CDR3: CASSDSELETQYF; DNA: TGTGCCAGCAGTGATTCGGAGTTAGAGACCCAGTACTTC
V: TRBV4-2; size: few; D: TRBD1; J: TRBJ1-2; CDR3: CASSQPQDRGYGYTF; DNA: TGTGCCAGCAGCCAGCCACAGGACAGGGGCTATGGCTACACCTTC
V: TRBV5-5; size: -; D: TRBD2; J: TRBJ2-3; CDR3: CASSLGAGDTQYF; DNA: TGTGCCAGCAGCTTGGGAGCGGGGGATACGCAGTATTTT
V: TRBV20-1; size: -; D: TRBD1; J: TRBJ2-1; CDR3: CSAWGAAGQVTLSSYNEQFF; DNA: TGCAGTGCTTGGGGTGCCGCGGGACAGGTTACACTGAGCTCCTACAATGAGCAGTTCTTC
V: TRBV12-3/TRBV12-4; size: -; D: -; J: TRBJ2-1; CDR3: CASSSNPGTTSYNEQFF; DNA: TGTGCCAGCAGTTCTAATCCAGGGACGACGTCCTACAATGAGCAGTTCTTC
V: TRBV15; size: few; D: TRBD1; J: TRBJ2-7; CDR3: CATRPGTGGPYEQYF; DNA: TGTGCCACCAGACCCGGGACAGGGGGCCCCTACGAGCAGTACTTC
V: TRBV12-3/TRBV12-4; size: few; D: TRBD2; J: TRBJ2-5; CDR3: CASRPGTSGEETQYF; DNA: TGTGCCAGTAGACCCGGGACTAGCGGGGAAGAGACCCAGTACTTC
V: TRBV27; size: -; D: TRBD1; J: TRBJ1-1; CDR3: CASSPGDRGGTEAFF; DNA: TGTGCCAGCAGTCCGGGTGACAGGGGTGGGACTGAAGCTTTCTTT
V: TRBV4-2; size: -; D: TRBD2; J: TRBJ2-1; CDR3: CASSQNRVSGGSYNEQFF; DNA: TGTGCCAGCAGCCAAAATCGGGTTAGCGGGGGATCCTACAATGAGCAGTTCTTC
V: TRBV18; size: few; D: TRBD1; J: TRBJ2-5; CDR3: CASSPGTAPETQYF; DNA: TGTGCCAGCTCACCAGGGACAGCACCAGAGACCCAGTACTTC
V: TRBV5-5; size: -; D: -; J: TRBJ1-1; CDR3: CASSWGGRVTEAFF; DNA: TGTGCCAGCAGCTGGGGGGGGCGTGTCACTGAAGCTTTCTTT
V: TRBV12-3/TRBV12-4; size: -; D: -; J: TRBJ2-3; CDR3: CASSFGVSTDTQYF; DNA: TGTGCCAGCAGTTTTGGGGTTAGCACAGATACGCAGTATTTT
V: TRBV29-1; size: few; D: TRBD2; J: TRBJ2-7; CDR3: CSVEIPGLAGHYEQYF; DNA: TGCAGCGTTGAAATACCGGGACTAGCGGGGCATTACGAGCAGTACTTC
V: TRBV20-1; size: few; D: TRBD1; J: TRBJ1-1; CDR3: CSARDYGDRGYTEAFF; DNA: TGCAGTGCTAGAGATTACGGAGACAGGGGGTACACTGAAGCTTTCTTT
V: TRBV10-3; size: few; D: TRBD2; J: TRBJ2-3; CDR3: CASAGTSGADTQYF; DNA: TGTGCCAGCGCCGGGACTAGCGGGGCTGATACGCAGTATTTT
V: TRBV7-9; size: -; D: TRBD2; J: TRBJ2-7; CDR3: CASSPPSGDEQYF; DNA: TGTGCCAGCAGCCCCCCCAGCGGGGACGAGCAGTACTTC
V: TRBV7-9; size: few; D: -; J: TRBJ2-7; CDR3: CASSQTLDEQYF; DNA: TGTGCCAGCAGCCAGACCCTTGACGAGCAGTACTTC
V: TRBV9; size: few; D: -; J: TRBJ2-7; CDR3: CASSATPGRGSSYEQYF; DNA: TGTGCCAGCAGCGCCACACCCGGGAGAGGTAGCTCCTACGAGCAGTACTTC
V: TRBV5-4; size: few; D: TRBD2; J: TRBJ2-3; CDR3: CASSLARLGTSGSTDTQYF; DNA: TGTGCCAGCAGCTTGGCCAGGCTCGGGACTAGCGGAAGCACAGATACGCAGTATTTT
V: TRBV15; size: -; D: -; J: TRBJ2-1; CDR3: CATSSGSSYNEQFF; DNA: TGTGCCACCAGCAGCGGTAGCTCCTACAATGAGCAGTTCTTC
V: TRBV10-1; size: -; D: TRBD1; J: TRBJ1-6; CDR3: CASSDPRQGRNSPLHF; DNA: TGCGCCAGCAGTGACCCCCGACAGGGGCGGAATTCACCCCTCCACTTT
V: TRBV9; size: few; D: -; J: TRBJ2-4; CDR3: CASSVGQAKNIQYF; DNA: TGTGCCAGCAGCGTAGGGCAGGCCAAAAACATTCAGTACTTC
V: TRBV4-2; size: few; D: -; J: TRBJ2-1; CDR3: CASSRRLPGSSYNEQFF; DNA: TGTGCCAGCAGCCGCCGCCTGCCGGGGAGCTCCTACAATGAGCAGTTCTTC
V: TRBV20-1; size: -; D: -; J: TRBJ1-5; CDR3: CSARAGIQPQHF; DNA: TGCAGTGCTAGAGCCGGGATTCAGCCCCAGCATTTT
V: TRBV29-1; size: -; D: TRBD1; J: TRBJ2-2; CDR3: CSVTKQGAGELFF; DNA: TGCAGCGTTACAAAACAGGGGGCCGGGGAGCTGTTTTTT
V: TRBV20-1; size: once; D: TRBD2; J: TRBJ2-7; CDR3: CSAPASGGIYEQYF; DNA: TGCAGTGCTCCTGCTAGCGGGGGTATTTACGAGCAGTACTTC
V: TRBV20-1; size: few; D: -; J: TRBJ2-3; CDR3: CSAIVTDTQYF; DNA: TGCAGTGCTATCGTGACAGATACGCAGTATTTT
V: TRBV6-1; size: -; D: -; J: TRBJ1-6; CDR3: CASKGDASSYNSPLHF; DNA: TGTGCCAGCAAGGGGGACGCCAGCTCCTATAATTCACCCCTCCACTTT
V: TRBV20-1; size: -; D: TRBD1; J: TRBJ1-5; CDR3: CSATGTGTPYSNQPQHF; DNA: TGCAGTGCTACCGGGACAGGGACTCCATATAGCAATCAGCCCCAGCATTTT
V: TRBV20-1; size: -; D: -; J: TRBJ1-4; CDR3: CSARGGSNEKLFF; DNA: TGCAGTGCTAGGGGGGGATCTAATGAAAAACTGTTTTTT
V: TRBV20-1; size: few; D: -; J: TRBJ1-1; CDR3: CSATLARTEAFF; DNA: TGCAGTGCTACGCTGGCTCGAACTGAAGCTTTCTTT
V: TRBV11-2; size: -; D: -; J: TRBJ2-3; CDR3: CAVGGQTSTDTQYF; DNA: TGTGCGGTTGGGGGGCAGACTAGCACAGATACGCAGTATTTT
V: TRBV10-3; size: -; D: -; J: TRBJ2-3; CDR3: CAIRPRQGTDTQYF; DNA: TGTGCCATCAGACCTCGACAGGGCACAGATACGCAGTATTTT
V: TRBV20-1; size: -; D: TRBD2; J: TRBJ2-1; CDR3: CSAEAGGLGYNEQFF; DNA: TGCAGTGCGGAAGCGGGGGGGCTTGGGTACAATGAGCAGTTCTTC
V: TRBV10-3; size: many; D: -; J: TRBJ2-7; CDR3: CAISPAGDEQYF; DNA: TGTGCCATCAGTCCCGCAGGGGACGAGCAGTACTTC
V: TRBV20-1; size: -; D: -; J: TRBJ2-5; CDR3: CSAEQGANNQETQYF; DNA: TGCAGTGCAGAACAGGGAGCAAATAACCAAGAGACCCAGTACTTC
V: TRBV28; size: -; D: -; J: TRBJ1-5; CDR3: CASSTRLGTANQPQHF; DNA: TGTGCCAGCAGCACCAGACTAGGGACGGCCAATCAGCCCCAGCATTTT
V: TRBV29-1; size: few; D: TRBD1; J: TRBJ2-1; CDR3: CSVESPGGRSYNEQFF; DNA: TGCAGCGTTGAATCCCCAGGGGGCAGGTCCTACAATGAGCAGTTCTTC
V: TRBV5-1; size: -; D: -; J: TRBJ2-1; CDR3: CASSLLWQGSSYNEQFF; DNA: TGCGCCAGCAGCTTGCTTTGGCAGGGGAGCTCCTACAATGAGCAGTTCTTC